This TCR beta chain was sequenced for a study of human T cells and chemical hapten exposure. Study-level information: Small discrepancies in pooled library volume mainly accounted for the varying TCR yields per sample.

CDR3 size: 14 residues. Per the germline V gene, CDR1 is SGHRS and CDR2 is YFSETQ. V was pared by 0 bases and J by 8 bases, with 2 bases of the junction left unmatched. TCRdb recomputed calls from the RACE reads with MiXCR, one row per CDR3 protein. The sample yields 350,000 to 450,000 distinct CDR3 sequences, 4.5% to 5.5% seen once. The time point denotes: pre-sensitization, week 0. The treatment here: therapeutic diphenylcyclopropenone sensitization with weekly scalp DPC. People who gave samples had alopecia, were 18 to 70 years old, and were suitable for DPC. The TCR originated in a woman aged 45-65 years with alopecia areata. Some clones in this sample may be carry-over from other donors' samples. The sequenced sample was whole blood, obtained in connection with sensitization to the hapten diphenylcyclopropenone (DPC). The chain uses TRBV5-1 and TRBJ1-6; 7 nucleotides align to TRBD1. CDR3 DNA: TGCGCCAGCAGCTTGGAACAGGGGTATTCACCCCTCCACTTT. Residues: CASSLEQGYSPLHF. The full variable domain, rest sourced from reference TRBV5-1 and TRBJ1-6, is KAGVTQTPRYLIKTRGQQVTLSCSPISGHRSVSWYQQTPGQGLQFLFEYFSETQRNKGNFPGRFSGRQFSNSRSEMNVSTLELGDSALYLCASSLEQGYSPLHFGNGTRLTVT.